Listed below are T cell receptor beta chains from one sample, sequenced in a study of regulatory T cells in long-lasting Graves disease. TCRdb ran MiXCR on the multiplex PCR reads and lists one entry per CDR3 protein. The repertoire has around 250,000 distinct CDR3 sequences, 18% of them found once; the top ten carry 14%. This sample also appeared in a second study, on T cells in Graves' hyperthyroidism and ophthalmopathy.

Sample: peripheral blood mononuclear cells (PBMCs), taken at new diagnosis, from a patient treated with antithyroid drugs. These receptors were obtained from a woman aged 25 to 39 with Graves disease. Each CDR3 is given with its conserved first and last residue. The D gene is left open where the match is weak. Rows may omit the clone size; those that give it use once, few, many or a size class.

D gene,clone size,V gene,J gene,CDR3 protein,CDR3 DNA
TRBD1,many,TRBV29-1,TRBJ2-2,CSVLSAAGGSGTGELFF,TGCAGCGTTCTATCAGCGGCAGGGGGCTCGGGCACCGGGGAGCTGTTTTTT
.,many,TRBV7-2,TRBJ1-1,CASSLVQDSTEAFF,TGTGCCAGCAGCTTAGTTCAGGACAGCACTGAAGCTTTCTTT
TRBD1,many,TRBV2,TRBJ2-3,CASSEDRGRTDTQYF,TGTGCCAGCAGCGAGGACAGGGGAAGGACAGATACGCAGTATTTT
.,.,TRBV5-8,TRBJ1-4,CASTLSGMVKLFF,TGTGCCAGCACCCTTAGCGGCATGGTAAAACTGTTTTTT
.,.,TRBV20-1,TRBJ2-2,CSAKMRGELFF,TGCAGTGCTAAAATGCGCGGGGAGCTGTTTTTT
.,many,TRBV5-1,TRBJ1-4,CASSWTATNEKLFF,TGTGCCAGCAGTTGGACAGCAACTAATGAAAAACTGTTTTTT
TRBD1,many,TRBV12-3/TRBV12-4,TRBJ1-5,CASTGGQGNQPQHF,TGTGCCAGCACCGGCGGACAGGGCAATCAGCCCCAGCATTTT
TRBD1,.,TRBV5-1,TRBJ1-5,CASSISGTGGQPQHF,TGCGCCAGCAGCATATCCGGGACAGGGGGTCAGCCCCAGCATTTT
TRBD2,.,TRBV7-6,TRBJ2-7,CASSSGLAGGLNSYEQYF,TGTGCCAGCAGCTCCGGACTAGCGGGGGGGCTTAACTCCTACGAGCAGTACTTC
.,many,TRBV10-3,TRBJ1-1,CAISIDVDTEAFF,TGTGCCATCAGTATCGACGTTGATACTGAAGCTTTCTTT
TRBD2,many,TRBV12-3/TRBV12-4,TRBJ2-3,CASSSVAGAVTDTQYF,TGTGCCAGCAGTTCGGTAGCGGGGGCTGTCACAGATACGCAGTATTTT
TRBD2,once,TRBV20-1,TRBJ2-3,CSASGGAGVSDTQYF,TGCAGTGCTAGCGGGGGGGCCGGAGTTTCAGATACGCAGTATTTT
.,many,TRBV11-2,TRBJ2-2,CASSFPWVGGARTGELFF,TGTGCCAGCAGCTTCCCTTGGGTAGGGGGGGCTAGGACCGGGGAGCTGTTTTTT
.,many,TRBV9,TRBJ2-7,CASSPRGEGNEQYF,TGTGCCAGCAGCCCCCGCGGAGAAGGAAACGAGCAGTACTTC
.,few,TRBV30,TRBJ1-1,CARHRTELNTEAFF,TGTGCCCGCCACCGGACAGAGCTGAACACTGAAGCTTTCTTT
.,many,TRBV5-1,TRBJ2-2,CASSLVAGNTGELFF,TGCGCCAGCAGCTTAGTCGCAGGGAACACCGGGGAGCTGTTTTTT
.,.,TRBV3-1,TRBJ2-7,CASSQGRLLTFSYEQYF,TGTGCCAGCAGCCAGGGCAGGTTACTAACCTTCTCCTACGAGCAGTACTTC
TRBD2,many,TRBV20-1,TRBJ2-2,CSARSAGGPIATGELFF,TGCAGTGCTAGGTCGGCGGGGGGGCCGATAGCGACCGGGGAGCTGTTTTTT
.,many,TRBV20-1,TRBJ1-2,CSARVGVGSYTF,TGCAGTGCTAGAGTGGGGGTTGGAAGCTACACCTTC
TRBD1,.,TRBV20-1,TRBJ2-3,CSASGTGGIGTDTQYF,TGCAGTGCTAGCGGGACAGGGGGCATCGGCACAGATACGCAGTATTTT
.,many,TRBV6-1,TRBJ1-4,CASSGTSGKEKLFF,TGTGCCAGCAGTGGAACGAGCGGAAAAGAAAAACTGTTTTTT
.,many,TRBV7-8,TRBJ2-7,CASSLVVRLVYEQYF,TGTGCCAGCAGCTTAGTGGTACGACTCGTCTACGAGCAGTACTTC
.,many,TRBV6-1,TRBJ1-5,CASSEAPLSNQPQHF,TGTGCCAGCAGCGAAGCGCCCCTCAGCAATCAGCCCCAGCATTTT
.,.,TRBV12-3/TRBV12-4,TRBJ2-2,CASRLFSFAGELFF,TGTGCCAGCAGATTATTTAGTTTCGCTGGGGAGCTGTTTTTT
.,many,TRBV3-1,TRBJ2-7,CASSQDYNGYEQYF,TGTGCCAGCAGCCAAGATTACAACGGCTACGAGCAGTACTTC
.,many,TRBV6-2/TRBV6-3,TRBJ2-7,CASSRSNLNYEQYF,TGTGCCAGCAGTAGATCCAACTTGAACTACGAGCAGTACTTC
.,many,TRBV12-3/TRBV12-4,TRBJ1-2,CASSARTAFNGYTF,TGTGCCAGCAGTGCCCGGACAGCTTTTAATGGCTACACCTTC
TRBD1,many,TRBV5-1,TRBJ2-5,CASSFSDRVQETQYF,TGCGCCAGCAGCTTCTCGGACAGGGTTCAAGAGACCCAGTACTTC
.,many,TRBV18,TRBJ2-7,CASSPPGVPLYYEQYF,TGTGCCAGCTCACCACCGGGGGTCCCCCTTTACTACGAGCAGTACTTC
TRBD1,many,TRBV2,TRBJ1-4,CASRRQGSNEKLFF,TGTGCCAGCAGGAGACAGGGCTCTAATGAAAAACTGTTTTTT
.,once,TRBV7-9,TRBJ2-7,CASSPPGRSSYEQYF,TGTGCCAGCAGCCCCCCAGGACGTAGCTCCTACGAGCAGTACTTC
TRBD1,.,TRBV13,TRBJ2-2,CASSLAGQGAGGELFF,TGTGCCAGCAGCTTAGCTGGGCAGGGGGCGGGCGGGGAGCTGTTTTTT
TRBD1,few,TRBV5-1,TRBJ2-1,CASSGGTGVYNEQFF,TGCGCCAGCAGCGGCGGGACAGGGGTCTACAATGAGCAGTTCTTC
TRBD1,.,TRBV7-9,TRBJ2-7,CASNLGDSYEQYF,TGTGCCAGCAACTTGGGGGACAGTTACGAGCAGTACTTC
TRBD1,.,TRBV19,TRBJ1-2,CASSAGDRPYGYTF,TGTGCCAGTAGTGCCGGGGACAGACCCTATGGCTACACCTTC
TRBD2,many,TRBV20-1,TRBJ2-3,CSARGGGWGDTQYF,TGCAGTGCTAGAGGCGGGGGGTGGGGAGATACGCAGTATTTT
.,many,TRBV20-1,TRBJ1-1,CSARGNTEAFF,TGCAGTGCTAGGGGTAACACTGAAGCTTTCTTT
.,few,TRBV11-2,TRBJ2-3,CASSLTVADTQYF,TGTGCCAGCAGCTTAACCGTGGCAGATACGCAGTATTTT
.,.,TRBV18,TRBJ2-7,CASSPGASGYEQYF,TGTGCCAGCTCACCCGGGGCCTCTGGCTACGAGCAGTACTTC
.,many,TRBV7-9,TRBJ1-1,CASSKSGHLPIWVTEAFF,TGTGCCAGCAGCAAATCCGGACATCTACCCATTTGGGTCACTGAAGCTTTCTTT
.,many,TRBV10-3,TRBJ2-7,CAISESEGHPSSYEQYF,TGTGCCATCAGTGAGTCTGAGGGGCATCCATCCTCCTACGAGCAGTACTTC
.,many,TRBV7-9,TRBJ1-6,CASSLNSPLHF,TGTGCCAGCAGCTTAAATTCACCCCTCCACTTT
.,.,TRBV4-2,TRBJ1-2,CASSQGGTNNYGYTF,TGTGCCAGCAGCCAAGGGGGGACAAATAACTATGGCTACACCTTC
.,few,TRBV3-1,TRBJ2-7,CASSPRLGDEQYF,TGTGCCAGCAGCCCTAGACTTGGCGACGAGCAGTACTTC
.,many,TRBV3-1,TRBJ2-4,CASSLHGQVGGNIQYF,TGTGCCAGCAGCCTCCACGGACAGGTCGGGGGTAACATTCAGTACTTC
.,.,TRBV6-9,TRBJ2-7,CASSYRNYEQYF,TGTGCCAGCAGTTATCGGAACTACGAGCAGTACTTC
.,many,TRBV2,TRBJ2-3,CASSGRGVTDTQYF,TGTGCCAGCAGTGGAAGAGGGGTCACAGATACGCAGTATTTT